Listed here is a single TCR beta chain. The germline V gene has CDR1 KGHDR and CDR2 SFDVKD. The CDR3 length is 15 residues. Each donor supplied 2 to 2.5 ml of blood. Whole blood, unsorted for T cells, was the source of total RNA. The entry originates in a study of monozygotic twins with inflammatory bowel disease. Eight separate reactions per sample yielded the cDNA. UMIs incorporating a 6-nucleotide sample barcode were appended by means of template switching. TCRdb reanalyzed the 5' RACE reads and collapses them to one entry per CDR3 protein, without DNA. The sample table sets out around 150,000 distinct CDR3 sequences.

The specimen sequenced was blood. The TCR comes from a human donor with ulcerative colitis or Crohn's disease, or a healthy co-twin of an affected twin (not recorded which). The chain carries TRBV24-1 and TRBJ1-5; TCRdb's assignment of TRBD1 cannot be checked, as there is no DNA. CDR3: CATSDLGDPNQPQHF.